These 7 T cell receptor beta chains came from one sample sequenced in a study of OX40 agonist ivuxolimab in advanced cancers. Here immunoSEQ multiplex PCR was the method, and the copy in TCRdb shows in-frame clones only, minus some. The data show approximately 64,000 clones, 87% seen once. Sequencing was performed on CD4+ or CD8+ T cells sorted from blood, taken in a trial of the OX40 agonist ivuxolimab. The receptors were gathered from an adult with an advanced solid tumor such as melanoma, head and neck, liver or kidney cancer.

The gene calls are TRBV11-2 and TRBJ2-1, with D unclear. CDR1 and CDR2 from the germline V gene are SGHAT and FQNNGV. The ends were cut back, 5 bases at V and 6 bases at J, with 17 bases in the middle. The CDR3 runs 15 residues. The CDR3 DNA reads as TGTGCCAGCAGCCTAGGGTCAGAGGCCCTCAATGAGCAGTTCTTC. This translates into CASSLGSEALNEQFF.

The chain uses TRBV5-4 and TRBJ2-3, with a possible D match to TRBD2 (7 bases). V dropped 0 bases and J dropped 1 base, with 9 bases sitting between them. This CDR3 has 15 residues. CDR1 and CDR2 (germline): SGHNT, YYREEE (reference sequence). In nucleotides, the CDR3 is TGTGCCAGCAGCTTGGTAGGGGGGGGCACAGATACGCAGTATTTT. Amino acid sequence: CASSLVGGGTDTQYF. The full variable domain, completed using reference TRBV5-4 and TRBJ2-3, is ETGVTQSPTHLIKTRGQQVTLRCSSQSGHNTVSWYQQALGQGPQFIFQYYREEENGRGNFPPRFSGLQFPNYSSELNVNALELDDSALYLCASSLVGGGTDTQYFGPGTRLTVL.

This chain connects TRBV28 to TRBJ1-3; D gene unclear. This CDR3 contains 15 residues. Per germline, CDR1 MDHEN and CDR2 SYDVKM. V was cut by 5 bases and J by 9 bases, with 20 bases left in between. CDR3 DNA sequence: TGTGCCAGCAGTCCAAGCGGTCGGGCCTTGGGCACCATATATTTT. It encodes CASSPSGRALGTIYF.

The chain recombines TRBV16 with TRBJ1-1; TRBD1 might be the D (6 bases). This CDR3 has 14 residues. CDR1 is KGHSY, CDR2 FQNENV, per germline. With 4 bases removed from V and 3 bases from J, the gap between germline ends came to 12 bases. CDR3 region: CASSLTQGYTEAFF. For the CDR3, the DNA is TGTGCCAGCAGCCTGACACAGGGTTACACTGAAGCTTTCTTT.

The chain uses TRBV5-1 and TRBJ1-1; TRBD1 matches 7 bases. V lost 4 bases and J lost 8; bases outside the gene matches: 11. The CDR3 runs to 14 residues. Germline values: CDR1 SGHRS, CDR2 YFSETQ. The CDR3 sequence is CASSAGQEVAEAFF. The CDR3 DNA sequence: TGCGCCAGCAGCGCAGGACAGGAGGTGGCAGAAGCTTTCTTT.

The chain links TRBV5-1 to TRBJ2-7, with 11 bases matching TRBD1. J gave up 2 bases and V 4 bases, and 5 bases lay outside the gene matches. Germline V gene data show CDR1 as SGHRS and CDR2 as YFSETQ. The CDR3 runs 15 residues. CDR3 sequence (DNA): TGCGCCAGCAGCCGGGACAGGGGGACACCCTACGAGCAGTACTTC. It is translated as CASSRDRGTPYEQYF. Full variable domain (missing parts from reference TRBV5-1 and TRBJ2-7): KAGVTQTPRYLIKTRGQQVTLSCSPISGHRSVSWYQQTPGQGLQFLFEYFSETQRNKGNFPGRFSGRQFSNSRSEMNVSTLELGDSALYLCASSRDRGTPYEQYFGPGTRLTVT.

The gene calls are TRBV11-2 and TRBJ2-5, with D maybe TRBD2 (6 bases). CDR1 is SGHAT and CDR2 is FQNNGV in the germline V gene. This CDR3 region has 14 residues. Trimming took 5 bases from V and 4 from J, leaving 14 bases between them. CDR3: CASSGGYRGETQYF. CDR3 bases: TGTGCCAGCAGCGGGGGGTATCGGGGAGAGACCCAGTACTTC.